This TCR beta chain was identified in a study of control samples from healthy donors and cancer patients. CDR1 and CDR2 (germline): MNHEY, SMNVEV (reference sequence). V trimming: 9 bases; J trimming: 3 bases; junction bases outside the gene matches: 8. This CDR3 has 14 residues. Worth noting for this clone: The same CDR3 can be traced to other DNA sequences in this sample.

Here immunoSEQ multiplex PCR was the method, and the copy in TCRdb shows in-frame clones only, minus some. This table holds 110,000 to 150,000 clones, 92% found once. The sample was blood. This sequence was found in a man aged 25-45 years in good health. The V and J genes are TRBV27 and TRBJ1-5, with 7 nucleotides matching TRBD1. This CDR3 is CASSRQGSNQPQHF. For the CDR3, the DNA is TGTGCCAGTAGTAGACAGGGTTCCAATCAGCCCCAGCATTTT.